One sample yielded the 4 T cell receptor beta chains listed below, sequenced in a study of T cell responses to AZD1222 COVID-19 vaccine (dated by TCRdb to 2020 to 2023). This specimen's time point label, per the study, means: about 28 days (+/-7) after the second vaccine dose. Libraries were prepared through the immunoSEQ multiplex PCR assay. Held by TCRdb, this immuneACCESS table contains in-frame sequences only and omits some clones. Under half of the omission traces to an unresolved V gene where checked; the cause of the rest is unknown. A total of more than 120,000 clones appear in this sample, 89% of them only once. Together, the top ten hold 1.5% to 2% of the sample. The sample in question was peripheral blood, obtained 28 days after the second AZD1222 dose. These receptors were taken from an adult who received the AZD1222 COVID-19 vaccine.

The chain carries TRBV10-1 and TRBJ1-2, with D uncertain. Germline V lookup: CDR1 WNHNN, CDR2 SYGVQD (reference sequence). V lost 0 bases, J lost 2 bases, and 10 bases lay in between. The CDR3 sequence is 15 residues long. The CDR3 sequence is CASSESGPLNYGYTF. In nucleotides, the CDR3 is TGCGCCAGCAGTGAGTCCGGTCCCCTGAACTATGGCTACACCTTC.

The CDR3 sequence is CASSPQGGLNSPLHF. CDR3 DNA sequence: TGTGCCAGCAGCCCTCAGGGGGGGCTAAATTCACCCCTCCACTTT. The chain has TRBV9 and TRBJ1-6; 7 nucleotides match TRBD1. Germline V CDR1 and CDR2: SGDLS, YYNGEE. The junction had 8 bases not matched to a gene; V was cut back by 4 bases and J by 7 bases. The CDR3 consists of 15 residues.

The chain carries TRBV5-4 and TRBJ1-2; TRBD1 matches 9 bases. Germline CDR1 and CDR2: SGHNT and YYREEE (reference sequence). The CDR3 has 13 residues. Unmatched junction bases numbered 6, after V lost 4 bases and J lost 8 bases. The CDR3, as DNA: TGTGCCAGCAGCCACAGGGGGCAGAGAGGCTACACCTTC. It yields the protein CASSHRGQRGYTF.

CDR3 amino acids: CASSLSRQGADTQYF. In nucleotides, the CDR3 is TGTGCCAGCAGCTTGAGCAGGCAGGGGGCGGATACGCAGTATTTT. This chain links TRBV5-8 with TRBJ2-3, with 8 nucleotides matching TRBD1. This CDR3 comprises 15 residues. V was pared by 1 base and J by 6 bases, with 7 bases of the junction left unmatched. CDR1 and CDR2 from the germline V gene are SGHTS and YDEGEE.